This TCR beta chain was identified in a study of beta chain features in type 1 diabetes. TCRB transcripts that were expressed got sequenced, as all of the isolated RNA had been reverse transcribed. TCRdb's table, derived via immunoSEQ multiplex PCR, lists solely in-frame clones and lacks some. The sample holds 400,000 to 550,000 clones, roughly 11% seen once. Each of the sorted populations had a purity greater than 98%. This clone showed up just a few times. Its matching antigen is unknown. Findings and caveats of the study: PCR may have favored shorter templates equally in patients and controls. Unsettled here was the matter of whether HLA type influences TCRB rearrangement. Healthy donors had naive, central memory and Treg TCRB repertoires that appeared less similar than those seen among patients.

The source of this sequence is a woman between 18 and 30 years old in good health. The sequencing sample was made of naive CD4+ T cells from blood.

CDR3 in DNA: TGTGCCAGCAGTCCCGGACAGGGGGCCTTCATCGGTGGCTACACCTTC. It is translated as CASSPGQGAFIGGYTF. The V gene is TRBV27, the J gene TRBJ1-2; the match to TRBD1 covers 11 bases. CDR1 MNHEY and CDR2 SMNVEV come from the germline V gene (reference sequence). This CDR3 comprises 16 residues. Trimming at V came to 5 bases and at J to 7 bases, leaving 12 bases not matched to a gene.